This is a list of T cell receptor beta chains from one sample in a study of cytomegalovirus exposure and HLA in healthy donors. This table comes from immunoSEQ multiplex PCR, and its TCRdb copy is limited to in-frame clones, with some not included. The data show about 160,000 clones, roughly 80% seen once. Sequencing used PBMCs. These receptors were obtained from a male donor in good health and CMV-seropositive. Both conserved end residues are part of each CDR3. The D gene is left open where the match is weak. Clone size is not always given. Where it is, it says once, few, many or a class for expanded clones.

clone_size j_call v_call d_call cdr3_aa cdr3_nt
NA TRBJ1-1 TRBV7-2 NA CASSLEGSMNTEAFF TGTGCCAGCAGCTTGGAGGGTTCCATGAACACTGAAGCTTTTTTT
NA TRBJ1-2 TRBV14 TRBD1 CASSQVQGARGYTF TGTGCCAGCAGCCAAGTACAGGGGGCGCGTGGCTACACCTTC
few TRBJ1-2 TRBV5-5 TRBD1 CASSQGQGDYYGYTF TGCGCCAGCAGCCAAGGACAGGGGGATTACTATGGCTACACCTTC
NA TRBJ2-1 TRBV9 NA CASSPGLSTSSYNEQFF TGTGCCAGCAGCCCCGGACTATCGACAAGCTCCTACAATGAGCAGTTCTTC
NA TRBJ2-2 TRBV11-3 NA CASSREPGTSPGELFF TGTGCCAGCAGCCGAGAGCCGGGTACCTCCCCCGGGGAGCTGTTTTTT
NA TRBJ1-1 TRBV28 NA CASSSPSGVNTEAFF TGTGCCAGCAGTTCCCCCTCGGGGGTGAACACTGAAGCTTTCTTT
NA TRBJ2-7 TRBV11-2 TRBD2 CASSFAGTNSYEQYF TGTGCCAGCAGCTTCGCCGGGACTAACTCCTACGAGCAGTACTTC
NA TRBJ2-7 TRBV28 TRBD1 CASSDGGQGSYEQYF TGTGCCAGCAGTGACGGGGGACAGGGGTCCTACGAGCAGTACTTC
NA TRBJ1-1 TRBV19 NA CASSISPRAGTEAFF TGTGCCAGTAGTATTTCCCCCAGGGCGGGGACTGAAGCTTTCTTT
few TRBJ1-1 TRBV18 NA CASSTRVTEAFF TGTGCCAGCTCCACGAGGGTGACTGAAGCTTTCTTT
once TRBJ2-5 TRBV10-3 TRBD2 CAISESPLAGEETQYF TGTGCCATCAGTGAGTCCCCACTAGCGGGAGAAGAGACCCAGTACTTC
once TRBJ2-3 TRBV6-4 TRBD2 CASSDSAGGPGDTQYF TGTGCCAGCAGTGACTCCGCGGGGGGGCCGGGAGATACGCAGTATTTT
few TRBJ1-6 TRBV6-1 TRBD1 CASIGTGSYNSPLHF TGTGCCAGCATAGGGACAGGGTCCTATAATTCACCCCTCCACTTT
NA TRBJ2-5 TRBV18 TRBD2 CASSPLRLAGAGGETQYF TGTGCCAGCTCACCACTGCGACTAGCGGGAGCGGGAGGTGAGACCCAGTACTTC
NA TRBJ1-5 TRBV10-2 NA CASGQFSNQPQHF TGCGCCAGCGGCCAGTTTTCCAATCAGCCCCAGCATTTT
once TRBJ2-3 TRBV6-5 TRBD2 CASSTLAGGRDTQYF TGTGCCAGCAGCACACTAGCGGGGGGCAGGGATACGCAGTATTTT
NA TRBJ2-1 TRBV1 NA CTSSQTSMTSGPSSYNEQFF TGCACCAGCAGCCAGACCTCGATGACTAGCGGGCCGAGCTCCTACAATGAGCAGTTCTTC
NA TRBJ1-2 TRBV10-2 TRBD1 CATGTGPIDGYTF TGCGCCACCGGGACAGGCCCAATCGATGGCTACACCTTC
NA TRBJ1-1 TRBV6-5 TRBD1 CASSYPDRVGSEAFF TGTGCCAGCAGTTACCCTGACAGGGTGGGGTCTGAAGCTTTCTTT
NA TRBJ2-3 TRBV30 NA CAWRNLADTQYF TGTGCCTGGAGGAACTTAGCAGATACGCAGTATTTT
NA TRBJ2-2 TRBV11-2 NA CASSLLFSNTGELFF TGTGCCAGCAGCTTACTGTTCTCGAACACCGGGGAGCTGTTTTTT
few TRBJ2-7 TRBV30 TRBD2 CAWSVHGWLAVSYEQYF TGTGCCTGGAGTGTACATGGTTGGCTAGCGGTGTCCTACGAGCAGTACTTC
NA TRBJ2-2 TRBV19 TRBD1 CASSITFWGTGNTGELFF TGTGCCAGTAGTATAACGTTTTGGGGGACAGGTAACACCGGGGAGCTGTTTTTT
NA TRBJ2-4 TRBV28 NA CASSLVGLAKNIQYF TGTGCCAGCAGTTTGGTGGGCTTAGCCAAAAACATTCAGTACTTC
NA TRBJ2-1 TRBV11-2 NA CASSFGRGRHNEQFF TGTGCCAGCAGCTTTGGAAGGGGTCGGCACAATGAGCAGTTCTTC
NA TRBJ2-7 TRBV2 NA CASSVALRAEQYF TGTGCCAGCAGTGTAGCCCTGAGGGCGGAGCAGTACTTC
NA TRBJ2-7 TRBV7-7 TRBD1 CASSLGDSYEQYF TGTGCCAGCAGCTTAGGGGACAGCTACGAGCAGTACTTC
NA TRBJ1-1 TRBV10-2 NA CASSRAPRDTEAFF TGCGCCAGCAGTCGGGCCCCGAGGGACACTGAAGCTTTCTTT
NA TRBJ2-7 TRBV6-6 TRBD1 CASSGQGRNEQYF TGTGCCAGCAGTGGACAGGGGAGGAACGAGCAGTACTTC
NA TRBJ2-7 TRBV30 NA CAWSTQGPYEQYF TGTGCCTGGAGTACACAGGGACCCTACGAGCAGTACTTC
few TRBJ1-1 TRBV28 NA CASSLPGRNTEAFF TGTGCCAGCAGTTTACCAGGAAGGAACACTGAAGCTTTCTTT
NA TRBJ1-6 TRBV28 TRBD1 CASKDRGISPLHF TGTGCCAGCAAGGACAGGGGGATATCACCCCTCCACTTT
NA TRBJ2-1 TRBV4-3 TRBD2 CASSQDISGTYNEQFF TGCGCCAGCAGCCAAGATATAAGCGGGACCTACAATGAGCAGTTCTTC
few TRBJ1-2 TRBV18 NA CASSPGEVYGYTF TGTGCCAGCTCACCGGGAGAGGTCTATGGCTACACCTTC
NA TRBJ2-1 TRBV28 TRBD1 CASILDRFSYNEQFF TGTGCCAGCATTCTGGACAGGTTCTCCTACAATGAGCAGTTCTTC
few TRBJ1-5 TRBV19 NA CASSRLLEGGNQPQHF TGTGCCAGTAGTAGGCTTCTTGAAGGCGGTAATCAGCCCCAGCATTTT
NA TRBJ1-5 TRBV28 NA CASTINWAHHQPQHF TGTGCCAGCACCATCAACTGGGCACACCATCAGCCTCAGCATTTT
NA TRBJ1-1 TRBV4-1 NA CASSLEPRGYTEAFF TGCGCCAGCAGTCTTGAACCTCGAGGTTACACTGAAGCTTTCTTT
NA TRBJ2-7 TRBV19 NA CASSSDSYEQYF TGTGCCAGTAGTTCAGACAGCTACGAGCAGTACTTC
NA TRBJ2-3 TRBV30 TRBD1 CAWSFGQGRTDTQYF TGTGCCTGGAGTTTCGGACAGGGGAGAACAGATACGCAGTATTTT
NA TRBJ1-1 TRBV15 NA CATSRDRGFPEAFF TGTGCCACCAGCAGAGATCGGGGTTTTCCTGAAGCTTTCTTT
NA TRBJ2-7 TRBV27 NA CASSLAQAYEQYF TGTGCCAGCAGTTTAGCCCAGGCCTACGAGCAGTACTTC
few TRBJ2-1 TRBV2 TRBD1 CASTPGQGGRYNEQFF TGTGCCAGCACACCAGGACAGGGGGGAAGGTACAATGAGCAGTTCTTC